One and the same sample provided the 12 T cell receptor beta chains below, sequenced in a study of CD4 T cells in relation to SARS-CoV-2 and coronaviruses. Here immunoSEQ multiplex PCR was the method, and the copy in TCRdb shows in-frame clones only, minus some. The sample has 40,000 or so clones, 70% to 90% seen once. Sequencing used memory CD4+ T cells from PBMCs. The receptor source for this set is an adult with COVID-19.

The chain employs TRBV9 and TRBJ1-4; 8 bases match TRBD1. The V gene end was trimmed by 4 bases and the J gene end by 5 bases; junction bases not matched to a gene: 7. The V gene's germline CDR1 is SGDLS and CDR2 YYNGEE. This CDR3 spans 15 amino acids. Here the CDR3 reads CASSPRTGRNEKLFF. The DNA of the CDR3 is TGTGCCAGCAGCCCTCGGACAGGGCGAAATGAAAAACTGTTTTTT.

The chain uses TRBV28 and TRBJ2-5; D may correspond to TRBD1 or TRBD2 (7 bases each). V lost 6 bases and J lost 5, with 19 bases in between. There are 15 residues in the CDR3. Per germline, CDR1 MDHEN and CDR2 SYDVKM. The CDR3 nucleotides are TGTGCCAGCAGACCCCTCGCAGGGGGGGAGGAGACCCAGTACTTC. Protein product: CASRPLAGGEETQYF.

The V call is TRBV19, the J call TRBJ1-1; D remains unclear. V lost 5 bases, J lost 4 bases, and 14 bases lay in between. The germline V gene has CDR1 LNHDA and CDR2 SQIVND (reference sequence). The CDR3 has 14 amino acids. CDR3 in DNA: TGTGCCAGTAGTGTCTCTGCGGGTACCACTGAAGCTTTCTTT. As protein: CASSVSAGTTEAFF.

The table lists this clone with a count of one. The DNA of the CDR3 is TGTGCCAGCAGTATAGCGGGAGCGACGGCCTACGAGCAGTACTTC. This gives the protein CASSIAGATAYEQYF. V gene TRBV6-2 or TRBV6-3 combines with J gene TRBJ2-7; 9 bases are shared with TRBD2. CDR3 length: 15 residues. The J segment lost 2 bases and the V segment lost 5 bases, leaving 7 bases of the junction unmatched. CDR1 is MNHEY and CDR2 is SVGEGT in the germline V gene.

Worth noting for this clone: A read error may produce the germline difference seen at one junction end. This rearrangement joins TRBV2 to TRBJ2-5, with TRBD1 matching 8 bases. Germline V gene data show CDR1 as SNHLY and CDR2 as FYNNEI. This CDR3 has 13 residues. This CDR3 reads CASTRGQGSVVDF. CDR3 bases: TGTGCCAGCACAAGAGGACAGGGTTCGGTAGTTGACTTC. The full variable domain, completed using reference TRBV2 and TRBJ2-5, is EPEVTQTPSHQVTQMGQEVILRCVPISNHLYFYWYRQILGQKVEFLVSFYNNEISEKSEIFDDQFSVERPDGSNFTLKIRSTKLEDSAMYFCASTRGQGSVVDFGPGTRLLVL.

The rearrangement links TRBV7-2 to TRBJ2-1, with D perhaps matching TRBD1 (6 bases). This CDR3 has 12 amino acids. Between the trimmed V and J ends, which lost 4 bases and 8 bases, there was a span of 9 bases. Germline V lookup: CDR1 SGHTA, CDR2 FQGNSA. CDR3 in DNA: TGTGCCAGCAGCTCTACAGGGTATGAGCAGTTCTTC. This sequence encodes CASSSTGYEQFF.

This chain connects TRBV5-1 to TRBJ2-7; TRBD2 agrees at 10 bases. From germline, CDR1 is SGHRS and CDR2 YFSETQ. V lost 2 bases, J lost 4 bases, and 9 bases stayed unmatched. The CDR3 totals 16 residues. CDR3: CASSLGTSDGVYEQYF. CDR3 nucleotides: TGCGCCAGCAGCTTAGGGACTAGCGATGGGGTATACGAGCAGTACTTC.

The chain links TRBV19 to TRBJ2-7; D tentatively reads TRBD1 or TRBD2 (5 bases each). V lost 8 bases to trimming and J lost 0 bases, with 8 bases between them. The CDR3 runs 12 residues. Germline V lookup: CDR1 LNHDA, CDR2 SQIVND (reference sequence). CDR3 region: CASGGHSYEQYF. For the CDR3, the DNA is TGTGCCAGTGGAGGACACTCCTACGAGCAGTACTTC.

The gene calls are TRBV28 and TRBJ1-2, with 9 bases that match TRBD1. In germline, CDR1 is MDHEN, CDR2 SYDVKM. This CDR3 is built from 14 residues. Trimming cost V 5 bases and J 8 bases; bases outside gene matches: 9. The CDR3 region has the DNA TGTGCCAGCAGTCCCAGGACAGGGGCGTGGGGCTACACCTTC. The encoded protein is CASSPRTGAWGYTF.

The chain is built from TRBV5-4 and TRBJ1-6; TRBD1 agrees at 9 bases. The CDR3 has 14 amino acids. V shed 4 bases, J shed 6 bases, and the junction held 2 bases outside the gene matches. CDR1 is SGHNT and CDR2 is YYREEE in the germline V gene (reference sequence). The CDR3 coding sequence is TGTGCCAGCAGCGGGGACAGGGTTAATTCACCCCTCCACTTT. It is translated as CASSGDRVNSPLHF.

The V call is TRBV19, the J call TRBJ2-2, with TRBD2 matching 11 bases. This CDR3 has 19 residues. CDR1 and CDR2 from the germline V gene are LNHDA and SQIVND (reference sequence). The V segment lost 3 bases and the J segment 4 bases; nucleotides outside the gene matches: 13. In nucleotides, the CDR3 is TGTGCCAGTAGTATCGTGGGACTAGCGGATTTTGGTAGCACCGGGGAGCTGTTTTTT. As protein: CASSIVGLADFGSTGELFF.

This chain links TRBV2 with TRBJ1-1; TRBD1 matches 8 bases. From germline, CDR1 is SNHLY and CDR2 FYNNEI. J was trimmed by 3 bases and V by 6 bases; bases with no gene match: 9. This CDR3 is 15 amino acids long. CDR3 in DNA: TGTGCCAGCAGACCCGGCACGACAGGGGACACTGAAGCTTTCTTT. Translated, it gives CASRPGTTGDTEAFF.